The 26 T cell receptor beta chains given below trace back to one sample, sequenced in a study of tumor and adjacent non-tumor tissue in lung cancer. TCRbeta libraries were built with three rounds of nested PCR, modified from ARM-PCR. TCRdb re-called the multiplex PCR reads through MiXCR, storing one row per CDR3 protein. The data show over 130,000 distinct CDR3 sequences, approximately 66% seen once. RNA was extracted from bulk tissue without any cell sorting. The specimen sequenced was lung tumor tissue. The receptors come from a man aged 55 to 70 with small cell lung cancer.

To note about this clonotype: The CDR3 end shows no conserved phenylalanine or tryptophan, and so a read error is likely. The rearrangement uses TRBV6-5 and TRBJ2-7; D not certain. The ends were cut back, 0 bases at V and 5 bases at J, with 14 bases in the middle. The CDR3 is made up of 15 amino acids. CDR1 and CDR2 (germline): MNHEY, SVGAGI. The CDR3 region has the DNA TGTGCCAGCAGTTACTCTTCCGGGTCGCCAGACGAGCAGTACATC. Amino acid sequence: CASSYSSGSPDEQYI.

The count of this clonotype is one. One end of the junction does not line up with germline, which may come from a read error. The chain uses TRBV10-2 and TRBJ2-2; D is perhaps TRBD2 (6 bases). The CDR3 totals 15 residues. Germline assignment: CDR1 WSHSY and CDR2 SAAADI. The CDR3 loop reads CASRETCGNTGELFF. The DNA for the CDR3 is TGCGCCAGCAGGGAGACTTGCGGGAACACCGGAGAGCTGTTTTTT.

Details on this clonotype: The conserved phenylalanine or tryptophan is not found at the CDR3 terminus, so this likely reflects a read error. The chain recombines TRBV20-1 with TRBJ1-4, with D perhaps matching TRBD1 (5 bases). Germline CDR1 is DFQATT and CDR2 is SNEGSKA (reference sequence). Trimming cost V 7 bases and J 8 bases, with 26 bases left between them. The CDR3 length is 16 residues. Written as DNA, the CDR3 is TGCAGTGTCTCGACCCCGTGGACTGGGGCGGGCGAAAAACTGTTTTTG. Its protein is CSVSTPWTGAGEKLFL.

About this clonotype itself: A clone one base away is much larger, so this may be a read error. The chain has TRBV29-1 and TRBJ1-2; D gene uncertain. CDR1 and CDR2 (germline): SQVTM, ANQGSEA. Trimming took off 3 bases at V and 5 bases at J, with 16 bases between the two ends. The CDR3 contains 14 residues. CDR3 sequence reads: CSVDRWEEVYGYTF. CDR3 DNA: TGCAGCGTTGATAGATGGGAGGAAGTATATGGCTACACCTTC. Supplemented by reference TRBV29-1 and TRBJ1-2, the full variable domain reads SAVISQKPSRDICQRGTSLTIQCQVDSQVTMMFWYRQQPGQSLTLIATANQGSEATYESGFVIDKFPISRPNLTFSTLTVSNMSPEDSSIYLCSVDRWEEVYGYTFGSGTRLTVV.

Comments on this clonotype: Likely a read error: the CDR3 ends without its conserved phenylalanine or tryptophan. The chain has TRBV20-1 and TRBJ2-7; 9 positions agree with TRBD1. The CDR3 runs 14 residues. Germline CDR1 reads DFQATT; CDR2 reads SNEGSKA (reference sequence). Trimming removed 0 bases from V and 3 bases from J; junction bases left unmatched: 3. The CDR3: CSARDRDRDYEQYL. The DNA for the CDR3 is TGCAGTGCTAGAGATCGGGACAGGGACTACGAGCAGTACCTT.

Comment on this clonotype: One end of the junction fails to match germline, which may point to a read error. The rearrangement joins TRBV4-2 to TRBJ1-2; D not certain. The V gene's germline CDR1 is LGHNA and CDR2 YNFKEQ. The CDR3 is 13 residues long. Here the CDR3 reads CASSQEWVNGYAF. CDR3 coding DNA: TGTGCCAGCAGCCAAGAATGGGTAAATGGCTACGCCTTC.

This sequence joins TRBV20-1 and TRBJ1-2; D unclear. The CDR3 is 15 amino acids. Germline CDR1 is DFQATT and CDR2 is SNEGSKA (reference sequence). Trimming pared 2 bases from V and 0 bases from J, leaving 13 bases between. The CDR3 nucleotides read TGCAGTGCTAGACCGCGACATTTGTCTAACTATGGCTACACCTTC. It codes for CSARPRHLSNYGYTF.

Of note for this clonotype: One junction end does not reproduce the germline sequence, and a read error may be involved. The CDR3 bases are TGTGCCAGCAGTGCTGACAGGGGGTCCCGAGAGACCCACTACTTC. It yields the protein CASSADRGSRETHYF. The chain employs TRBV11-3 and TRBJ2-5, with TRBD1 matching over 9 bases. Germline V gene sequence: CDR1 SGHNT, CDR2 YENEEA. This CDR3 region has 15 residues.

Details on this clonotype: At one of its ends the junction is not consistent with the germline gene, which may arise from a read error. The rearrangement links TRBV6-5 to TRBJ2-7, with a possible D match to TRBD1 (6 bases). The CDR3 is 13 residues long. Germline CDR1 reads MNHEY; CDR2 reads SVGAGI. The CDR3 DNA follows: TGTGCCAGCGCGCAGGGGTCAAACTACGAGGAGTACTTC. Amino acids: CASAQGSNYEEYF.

A word on this clonotype: This may be a read error: a much more frequent sequence differs by one nucleotide. The chain uses TRBV12-3 or TRBV12-4 and TRBJ1-5; D possibly corresponds to TRBD2 (5 bases). The DNA end favors TRBJ2-3, so the J call may be wrong. There are 15 residues in the CDR3. The CDR3 DNA reads TGTGCCAGCAGTTTGAGCCAGGCTAGCAATCAGCCCCAGTATTTT. This sequence encodes CASSLSQASNQPQYF.

Of note for this clonotype: The junction differs from germline at one of its ends, possibly a read error. This chain connects TRBV29-1 to TRBJ1-1; D might be TRBD1 (5 bases). The CDR3 has 16 residues. Germline CDR1 SQVTM, CDR2 ANQGSEA. In DNA, the CDR3 is TGCAGCGTAGGCCAAACGGCAGGCCACGGGGGGACTGAAGCTTTTTTT. Its protein product is CSVGQTAGHGGTEAFF. Full variable domain (remainder filled in from reference TRBV29-1 and TRBJ1-1): SAVISQKPSRDICQRGTSLTIQCQVDSQVTMMFWYRQQPGQSLTLIATANQGSEATYESGFVIDKFPISRPNLTFSTLTVSNMSPEDSSIYLCSVGQTAGHGGTEAFFGQGTRLTVV.

This clonotype was detected many times. The chain uses TRBV20-1 and TRBJ2-3; D unresolved. Between the trimmed V and J ends, which lost 5 bases and 5 bases, there was a span of 11 bases. The germline gives CDR1 DFQATT, CDR2 SNEGSKA (reference sequence). The CDR3 extends over 12 amino acids. For the CDR3, the DNA is TGCAGTGCTGCCCCCGGTGGAGATACGCAGTATTTT. Amino acids: CSAAPGGDTQYF.

As for this clonotype: The junction departs from the called germline gene at one end, perhaps through a read error. The chain combines TRBV11-1 with TRBJ2-3, with D unclear. This CDR3 comprises 15 residues. The germline V gene has CDR1 SGHAT and CDR2 FQDESV (reference sequence). The CDR3 DNA reads as TGTGCCAGTAGCTTAGATGGTGTTAGGACAGATACGCAGTATTTT. Protein: CASSLDGVRTDTQYF.

This clonotype counts as medium-sized (0.01 to 0.1%). V and J are TRBV11-2 and TRBJ1-2; maybe TRBD1 (5 bases). Trimming cost V 3 bases and J 4 bases, with 18 bases left between them. The germline V gene has CDR1 SGHAT and CDR2 FQNNGV. This CDR3 spans 16 amino acids. The CDR3 is CASSFRVPGGGYGYTF. The CDR3 DNA sequence: TGTGCCAGCAGCTTCAGGGTGCCGGGCGGCGGCTATGGCTACACCTTC.

V gene TRBV10-3 combines with J gene TRBJ2-2; possibly TRBD1 for D (6 bases). The CDR3 consists of 13 residues. Per germline, CDR1 ENHRY and CDR2 SYGVKD. With 6 bases removed from V and 4 bases from J, the gap between germline ends came to 9 bases. CDR3 amino acids: CAIRGGTTGELFF. The CDR3 DNA sequence: TGTGCCATCAGAGGGGGAACCACCGGGGAGCTGTTTTTT.

Concerning this clonotype itself: Sequence at one end of the junction differs from germline and may be a read error. This rearrangement joins TRBV5-5 to TRBJ2-5; D not resolved. This CDR3 is built from 16 residues. Germline CDR1 and CDR2: SGHKS and YYEKEE (reference sequence). The CDR3 protein is CASSLGHSRVPETQYF. CDR3 nucleotides: TGTGCCAGTAGCTTGGGCCATTCAAGAGTCCCGGAGACCCAGTACTTC.

Regarding this clonotype: Mismatch with germline at one junction end may stem from a read error. The CDR3 bases are TGTGCCAGCAGTTACTCAACTTTGGGAGGAGGGACTGAAGCTTTATTT. Protein: CASSYSTLGGGTEALF. The chain couples TRBV6-5 to TRBJ1-1, with D tentatively TRBD1 (5 bases). The CDR3 consists of 16 residues. Germline assignment: CDR1 MNHEY and CDR2 SVGAGI.

Worth noting for this clonotype: A read error is likely, as this CDR3 ends without the conserved phenylalanine or tryptophan. The chain combines TRBV6-5 with TRBJ2-2; tentatively, D is TRBD1 (6 bases). The germline gives CDR1 MNHEY, CDR2 SVGAGI. The CDR3 has 15 residues. The V and J ends lost 5 bases and 1 base respectively, with 11 bases between them. CDR3 loop: CASSDGTRNTGELFY. CDR3 DNA sequence: TGTGCCAGCAGTGATGGGACAAGGAACACCGGGGAGCTGTTTTAT.

The chain combines TRBV20-1 with TRBJ2-1; the match to TRBD2 covers 9 bases. Germline lookup yields CDR1 DFQATT and CDR2 SNEGSKA (reference sequence). The trim removed 0 bases at V and 2 bases at J, leaving 11 bases unmatched. There are 18 residues in the CDR3. The CDR3 DNA is TGCAGTGCTAGAGAGCCTAGCGGGATGAAAAGAACCTACAATGAGCAGTTCTTC. Translating gives CSAREPSGMKRTYNEQFF.

This clonotype was recorded a few times. This sequence joins TRBV20-1 and TRBJ2-1, with 8 positions matching TRBD2. V was clipped by 5 bases and J by 2 bases; unmatched bases: 8. Germline CDR1 is DFQATT and CDR2 is SNEGSKA (reference sequence). The CDR3 covers 15 residues. The CDR3 spells CSASPAGEAYNEQFF. CDR3 in DNA: TGCAGTGCTTCACCAGCGGGAGAAGCCTACAATGAGCAGTTCTTC.

The sample holds a few counts of this clonotype. This may come from a read error, since a much larger clone is one base off. V gene TRBV11-2 combines with J gene TRBJ2-1, with D possibly TRBD2 on 5 matching bases. CDR3 length: 14 amino acids. Germline-derived CDR1 and CDR2 are SGHAT and FQNNGV. This CDR3 reads CTSSRASPYNEQFF. Here the CDR3 DNA reads TGTACCAGCAGCCGTGCTAGCCCCTACAATGAGCAGTTCTTC.

This clonotype has more than one count but fewer than ten. A junction end diverges from the germline sequence, so it may reflect a read error. This chain uses TRBV11-2 with TRBJ2-3, with 7 bases fitting TRBD2. This CDR3 is 14 amino acids long. In germline, CDR1 is SGHAT, CDR2 FQNNGV. The CDR3 spells CAISLAGEIDMQYF. CDR3 DNA: TGTGCCATCAGCTTAGCGGGTGAAATAGATATGCAGTATTTT. The variable domain in full, with the rest retrieved from reference TRBV11-2 and TRBJ2-3, is EAGVAQSPRYKIIEKRQSVAFWCNPISGHATLYWYQQILGQGPKLLIQFQNNGVVDDSQLPKDRFSAERLKGVDSTLKIQPAKLEDSAVYLCAISLAGEIDMQYFGPGTRLTVL.

This chain joins TRBV12-3 or TRBV12-4 and TRBJ1-1; tentatively, D is TRBD1 (6 bases). This CDR3 comprises 16 residues. With 2 bases removed from V and 0 bases from J, the gap between germline ends came to 13 bases. The CDR3 nucleotides are TGTGCCAGCAGTTTACCCCCAGGGGTGTTGAACACTGAAGCTTTCTTT. Protein sequence: CASSLPPGVLNTEAFF.

V gene TRBV5-5 combines with J gene TRBJ2-5; no firm D call. The ends were cut back, 0 bases at V and 4 bases at J, with 7 bases in the middle. CDR3 length equals 13 residues. The germline V gene encodes CDR1 SGHKS and CDR2 YYEKEE (reference sequence). The CDR3 bases are TGTGCCAGCAGCTTGGGGTTTCGAGAGACCCAGTACTTC. Amino acids: CASSLGFRETQYF. Using reference TRBV5-5 and TRBJ2-5 for the parts outside the CDR3, the full variable domain is DAGVTQSPTHLIKTRGQQVTLRCSPISGHKSVSWYQQVLGQGPQFIFQYYEKEERGRGNFPDRFSARQFPNYSSELNVNALLLGDSALYLCASSLGFRETQYFGPGTRLLVL.

This clonotype was seen a few times. V is TRBV20-1 and J is TRBJ2-1; 9 nucleotides line up with TRBD2. Germline CDR1 is DFQATT and CDR2 is SNEGSKA (reference sequence). V lost 2 bases, J lost 6 bases, and 14 bases stayed unmatched. This CDR3 contains 17 residues. CDR3 protein: CSARPLAGRPSSNEQFF. The CDR3 DNA is TGCAGTGCTAGACCCCTAGCGGGAAGACCCTCTAGCAATGAGCAGTTCTTC.

The chain couples TRBV6-5 to TRBJ2-2, with TRBD2 matching over 11 bases. V shed 5 bases and J 11 bases; nucleotides not matched to a gene: 13. This CDR3 has 16 amino acids. In germline, CDR1 is MNHEY, CDR2 SVGAGI. The chain's CDR3 is CASSPLLAGVYGELFF. In DNA form, the CDR3 reads TGTGCCAGCAGTCCCCTACTAGCGGGAGTGTACGGAGAGCTGTTTTTT.